The 3 T cell receptor beta chains given below trace back to one sample, sequenced in a study of shared clonotypes between healthy human individuals. The protocol was immunoSEQ multiplex PCR, while the TCRdb copy is restricted to in-frame clones and leaves out a portion. The sample lists roughly 490,000 clones, around 80% seen once, with 13% in the top ten. Sequenced input: PBMCs. The origin of the receptors is a woman aged 40-49 years in good health. Some clones in this sample may be carry-over from other donors' samples.

The chain carries TRBV7-2 and TRBJ2-1; 10 bases map to TRBD2. After removal of 4 bases from V and 9 bases from J, the junction contained 9 bases not matched to a gene. Germline V gives CDR1 SGHTA, CDR2 FQGNSA. The CDR3 extends over 15 amino acids. DNA of the CDR3: TGTGCCAGCAGCTCATCTAGCGGGAGTCACTTTGAGCAGTTCTTC. It yields the protein CASSSSSGSHFEQFF.

CDR3: CASSPWDYTDTQYF. DNA of the CDR3: TGTGCCAGCAGTCCGTGGGACTATACAGATACGCAGTATTTT. The chain is built from TRBV27 and TRBJ2-3, with TRBD2 matching over 7 bases. V lost 5 bases to trimming and J lost 3 bases; unmatched junction nucleotides: 5. Germline loops: CDR1 MNHEY, CDR2 SMNVEV (reference sequence). The CDR3 contains 14 residues.

V is TRBV28 and J is TRBJ1-2, with 9 bases fitting TRBD1. V trimming: 6 bases; J trimming: 3 bases; junction bases outside the gene matches: 5. From germline, CDR1 is MDHEN and CDR2 SYDVKM. This CDR3 has 14 amino acids. CDR3 DNA: TGTGCCAGCAGAACACAGGGGGCGGACTATGGCTACACCTTC. Translating it yields CASRTQGADYGYTF.